These 29 T cell receptor beta chains were all obtained from the same sample, sequenced in a study of T cell changes during pregnancy in multiple sclerosis. Sequencing was performed with immunoSEQ multiplex PCR; in TCRdb, only in-frame clones are kept and a portion is missing. The sample has around 72,000 clones, around 91% seen once; the top ten hold 0.6% to 0.8%. The input for sequencing was peripheral blood, taken in the third trimester of pregnancy. The receptors were gathered from a female donor in good health, enrolled as a control in a pregnancy study.

The gene calls are TRBV5-1 and TRBJ1-6; 8 bases are shared with TRBD1. CDR1 is SGHRS, CDR2 YFSETQ, per germline. J gave up 8 bases and V 2 bases, and 6 bases lay outside the gene matches. CDR3 length equals 15 residues. The CDR3 spells CASSLSQGAYSPLHF. The DNA for the CDR3 is TGCGCCAGCAGCTTAAGTCAGGGGGCTTATTCACCCCTCCACTTT.

The rearrangement uses TRBV18 and TRBJ1-4; D gene unclear. Trimming removed 3 bases at V and 2 bases at J, with 13 bases between. Germline CDR1 is KGHSH and CDR2 is LQKENI. The CDR3 covers 16 residues. The CDR3, as DNA: TGTGCCAGCTCACCTAGGGTCAGAGGGACTAATGAAAAACTGTTTTTT. This translates into CASSPRVRGTNEKLFF.

This clone has a single count. J is TRBJ1-1 and V is TRBV7-6; TRBD1 is a possible D gene (5 bases). The CDR3 consists of 13 residues. Germline V lookup: CDR1 SGHVS, CDR2 FNYEAQ. Trimming removed 3 bases at V and 1 base at J, with 6 bases between. CDR3 sequence: CASSFQGNTEAFF. For the CDR3, the DNA is TGTGCCAGCAGCTTTCAGGGGAACACTGAAGCTTTCTTT. The whole variable domain, remainder taken from reference TRBV7-6 and TRBJ1-1, is GAGVSQSPRYKVTKRGQDVALRCDPISGHVSLYWYRQALGQGPEFLTYFNYEAQQDKSGLPNDRFSAERPEGSISTLTIQRTEQRDSAMYRCASSFQGNTEAFFGQGTRLTVV.

In DNA, the CDR3 is TGTGCCAGCAGTTTATTCCAGGGGGCGGGTTTTGGCTACACCTTC. It encodes CASSLFQGAGFGYTF. The rearrangement uses TRBV27 and TRBJ1-2; 8 nucleotides agree with TRBD1. Germline-derived CDR1 and CDR2 are MNHEY and SMNVEV (reference sequence). The CDR3 extends over 15 amino acids. The V and J ends lost 1 base and 7 bases, in that order; junction bases with no gene match: 8.

The rearrangement joins TRBV19 to TRBJ2-7, with TRBD1 matching over 10 bases. The CDR3 is 15 amino acids. Germline CDR1 LNHDA, CDR2 SQIVND (reference sequence). V lost 7 bases, J lost 3 bases, and 9 bases stayed unmatched. The CDR3 here is CASTEQGQGNYEQYF. The CDR3 bases are TGTGCCAGTACTGAACAGGGACAGGGGAACTACGAGCAGTACTTC.

J is TRBJ2-7 and V is TRBV5-1, with 8 positions matching TRBD2. This CDR3 spans 16 amino acids. V gave up 5 bases and J gave up 2 bases; unmatched junction bases: 12. Germline V gene data show CDR1 as SGHRS and CDR2 as YFSETQ. This CDR3 reads CASRTHWSGGPYEQYF. As DNA, the CDR3 is TGCGCCAGCAGAACCCACTGGAGCGGGGGTCCCTACGAGCAGTACTTC.

The chain employs TRBV15 and TRBJ1-5, with 7 bases lining up with TRBD1. The germline V gene encodes CDR1 LNHNV and CDR2 YYDKDF (reference sequence). The V gene end was trimmed by 3 bases and the J gene end by 4 bases; junction bases not matched to a gene: 6. This CDR3 is built from 15 residues. For the CDR3, the DNA is TGTGCCACCAGCAGCCCCCGGGACAGAAATCAGCCCCAGCATTTT. Its protein product is CATSSPRDRNQPQHF.

The chain combines TRBV15 with TRBJ1-5, with unresolved D. CDR1 is LNHNV and CDR2 is YYDKDF in the germline V gene (reference sequence). Between the trimmed V and J ends, which lost 6 bases and 4 bases, there was a span of 19 bases. The CDR3 totals 16 residues. CDR3 DNA sequence: TGTGCCACCAGGTCACAGTCTCGAGGGAGTAATCAGCCCCAGCATTTT. It specifies CATRSQSRGSNQPQHF.

The genes are TRBV5-1 and TRBJ2-7; a possible D gene is TRBD1 (5 bases). Germline V gene sequence: CDR1 SGHRS, CDR2 YFSETQ. V dropped 3 bases and J dropped 3 bases, with 10 bases sitting between them. The CDR3 contains 13 residues. CDR3 in amino acids: CASSSGPDYEQYF. CDR3 sequence (DNA): TGCGCCAGCAGCTCAGGGCCCGACTACGAGCAGTACTTC.

The chain couples TRBV30 to TRBJ1-2; D call uncertain. Germline CDR1 is GTSNPN and CDR2 is SVGIG (reference sequence). Trimming left V 7 bases short and J 7 bases short, with 19 bases between. The CDR3 totals 13 residues. In DNA form, the CDR3 reads TGTGCCTTCCCGCGGCGAGGCCTAGGTGGCTACACCTTC. This translates into CAFPRRGLGGYTF.

This chain uses TRBV29-1 with TRBJ1-2, with no clear D. Trimming removed 5 bases at V and 1 base at J, with 8 bases between. The germline CDR1 and CDR2 sequences are SQVTM and ANQGSEA. There are 12 residues in the CDR3. The CDR3 DNA follows: TGCAGCGTTTTCGCAGATAACTATGGCTACACCTTC. It is translated as CSVFADNYGYTF. Filled out from reference TRBV29-1 and TRBJ1-2, the complete variable domain reads SAVISQKPSRDICQRGTSLTIQCQVDSQVTMMFWYRQQPGQSLTLIATANQGSEATYESGFVIDKFPISRPNLTFSTLTVSNMSPEDSSIYLCSVFADNYGYTFGSGTRLTVV.

The genes are TRBV25-1 and TRBJ2-2; 8 nucleotides match TRBD2. The CDR3 spans 14 residues. Germline assignment: CDR1 MGHDK and CDR2 SYGVNS. V gave up 8 bases and J gave up 3 bases; unmatched junction bases: 5. The CDR3 sequence is CASVSGKYTGELFF. The CDR3 DNA is TGTGCCAGCGTTAGCGGGAAATACACCGGGGAGCTGTTTTTT.

The chain employs TRBV18 and TRBJ2-7, with 8 bases that match TRBD1. Germline CDR1 is KGHSH and CDR2 is LQKENI. The CDR3 has 17 amino acids. V was clipped by 4 bases and J by 2 bases; unmatched bases: 13. CDR3 nucleotides: TGTGCCAGCTCACTTTCCCGGGACAGGAGGCTTCCCTACGAGCAGTACTTC. Encoded protein: CASSLSRDRRLPYEQYF.

V and J are TRBV5-6 and TRBJ1-5; the D gene is possibly TRBD1 (6 bases). Per the germline V gene, CDR1 is SGHDT and CDR2 is YYEEEE. This CDR3 spans 17 amino acids. V lost 3 bases to trimming and J lost 5 bases, with 21 bases between them. CDR3 in DNA: TGTGCCAGCAGCTCTCTAAAAACCAGGGGACCCCATCAGCCCCAGCATTTT. Translation: CASSSLKTRGPHQPQHF. Variable domain in full (rest from reference TRBV5-6 and TRBJ1-5): DAGVTQSPTHLIKTRGQQVTLRCSPKSGHDTVSWYQQALGQGPQFIFQYYEEEERQRGNFPDRFSGHQFPNYSSELNVNALLLGDSALYLCASSSLKTRGPHQPQHFGDGTRLSIL.

The chain has TRBV11-2 and TRBJ2-3; D is perhaps TRBD2 (5 bases). Deletions cut 2 bases from V and 0 bases from J, with 9 bases between. This CDR3 contains 15 residues. Germline assignment: CDR1 SGHAT and CDR2 FQNNGV. In nucleotides, the CDR3 is TGTGCCAGCAGCTTAATAGGCGGGAGCACAGATACGCAGTATTTT. Protein sequence: CASSLIGGSTDTQYF.

The chain links TRBV5-6 to TRBJ2-7; TRBD1 is a possible D gene (6 bases). Germline-derived CDR1 and CDR2 are SGHDT and YYEEEE. V was trimmed by 5 bases and J by 5 bases, leaving 14 bases between them. CDR3 length equals 13 residues. The CDR3 DNA sequence: TGTGCCAGCAGGGGGGCAGGGAGAAACGAGCAGTACTTC. Its protein product is CASRGAGRNEQYF.

This chain joins TRBV5-6 and TRBJ2-7; possible D gene TRBD1, 5 bases. V was cut by 3 bases and J by 0 bases, with 13 bases left in between. The germline gives CDR1 SGHDT, CDR2 YYEEEE. CDR3 length: 15 residues. The CDR3 region is CASSWGGHPSYEQYF. The CDR3 bases are TGTGCCAGCAGCTGGGGTGGACACCCCTCCTACGAGCAGTACTTC.

The rearrangement links TRBV27 to TRBJ2-3, with 10 bases identical to TRBD2. Germline lookup yields CDR1 MNHEY and CDR2 SMNVEV (reference sequence). V shed 4 bases, J shed 14 bases, and the junction held 12 bases outside the gene matches. The CDR3 extends over 14 amino acids. This CDR3 reads CASSYRSLAGVPYF. DNA for the CDR3: TGTGCCAGCAGTTACCGGTCGCTAGCGGGAGTTCCGTATTTT.

The chain carries TRBV7-9 and TRBJ2-7, with TRBD1 matching over 9 bases. Germline V lookup: CDR1 SEHNR, CDR2 FQNEAQ (reference sequence). The trim removed 5 bases at V and 3 bases at J, leaving 8 bases unmatched. The CDR3 has 15 residues. The CDR3 protein is CASSPGGGQGYEQYF. For the CDR3, the DNA is TGTGCCAGCAGCCCAGGGGGGGGACAGGGCTACGAGCAGTACTTC.

This chain links TRBV5-1 with TRBJ2-7; 13 positions match TRBD2. The V and J ends lost 4 bases and 0 bases, in that order; junction bases with no gene match: 19. This CDR3 comprises 21 residues. Germline assignment: CDR1 SGHRS and CDR2 YFSETQ. The CDR3 DNA follows: TGCGCCAGCAGCCACCACCGCCCTGGACTAGCGGGAGCGCCCCTCTCCTACGAGCAGTACTTC. It translates to CASSHHRPGLAGAPLSYEQYF.

The chain has TRBV19 and TRBJ1-3; D ambiguous. The ends were cut back, 3 bases at V and 1 base at J, with 10 bases in the middle. Germline CDR1 is LNHDA and CDR2 is SQIVND (reference sequence). This CDR3 is 15 amino acids long. The CDR3 nucleotides are TGTGCCAGTAGTATCTCAAAAACTTCTGGAAACACCATATATTTT. It encodes CASSISKTSGNTIYF.

In this sample, this clone turned up once. This chain links TRBV15 with TRBJ2-3; tentative D call: TRBD2 (5 bases). The CDR3 has 16 residues. Germline V lookup: CDR1 LNHNV, CDR2 YYDKDF (reference sequence). V was clipped by 0 bases and J by 2 bases, with 12 bases between them. The CDR3 loop is CATSRDLSGYTDTQYF. CDR3 in DNA: TGTGCCACCAGCAGAGATTTGTCGGGGTACACAGATACGCAGTATTTT.

This chain joins TRBV5-1 and TRBJ1-2; 7 bases map to TRBD1. Germline V gene sequence: CDR1 SGHRS, CDR2 YFSETQ. The trim removed 3 bases at V and 4 bases at J, leaving 6 bases unmatched. The CDR3 contains 14 residues. Written as DNA, the CDR3 is TGCGCCAGCAGCTCGACAGGGAAGGGCTATGGCTACACCTTC. Protein sequence: CASSSTGKGYGYTF.

This sequence joins TRBV5-1 and TRBJ1-6, with 9 bases that match TRBD1. The CDR3 has 19 amino acids. Germline V gives CDR1 SGHRS, CDR2 YFSETQ. J gave up 1 base and V 4 bases, and 12 bases lay outside the gene matches. CDR3 nucleotides: TGCGCCAGCAGCCCCCAGGACAGGGGAGGGCTATCCTATAATTCACCCCTCCACTTT. Translating it yields CASSPQDRGGLSYNSPLHF. The full variable domain, in which reference TRBV5-1 and TRBJ1-6 provide the parts outside the CDR3, is KAGVTQTPRYLIKTRGQQVTLSCSPISGHRSVSWYQQTPGQGLQFLFEYFSETQRNKGNFPGRFSGRQFSNSRSEMNVSTLELGDSALYLCASSPQDRGGLSYNSPLHFGNGTRLTVT.

The chain's CDR3 is CASRSGNYGYTF. For the CDR3, the DNA is TGTGCCAGCAGGTCAGGGAACTATGGCTACACCTTC. This chain connects TRBV6-5 to TRBJ1-2, with D possibly matching TRBD1 (5 bases). Between the trimmed V and J ends, which lost 6 bases and 2 bases, there was a span of 7 bases. Germline CDR1 and CDR2: MNHEY and SVGAGI. This CDR3 has 12 residues.

The rearrangement uses TRBV5-6 and TRBJ2-3, with D tentatively TRBD1 (5 bases). The CDR3 totals 16 residues. V was shortened by 3 bases and J by 3 bases, with 17 bases between the two germline ends. Per the germline V gene, CDR1 is SGHDT and CDR2 is YYEEEE. CDR3 in DNA: TGTGCCAGCAGCTATACAGGCGGCCCTTTGACAGATACGCAGTATTTT. This translates into CASSYTGGPLTDTQYF.

The chain is built from TRBV27 and TRBJ1-3; 7 nucleotides align to TRBD1. CDR3 size: 15 residues. Trimming took 5 bases from V and 1 from J; bases not matched to a gene: 5. Germline CDR1 is MNHEY and CDR2 is SMNVEV (reference sequence). The CDR3 region has the DNA TGTGCCAGCAGTCCAGGGGGGTATTCTGGAAACACCATATATTTT. This gives the protein CASSPGGYSGNTIYF.

The chain is built from TRBV4-1 and TRBJ1-5; D is unresolved. Per the germline V gene, CDR1 is MGHRA and CDR2 is YSYEKL. This CDR3 has 15 amino acids. Trimming left V 4 bases short and J 0 bases short, with 10 bases between. The CDR3 protein is CASSRLSPSNQPQHF. CDR3 DNA: TGCGCCAGCAGCCGTCTTAGTCCTAGCAATCAGCCCCAGCATTTT.

This chain uses TRBV7-9 with TRBJ1-1; D gene uncertain. The germline CDR1 and CDR2 sequences are SEHNR and FQNEAQ (reference sequence). The CDR3 is 14 residues long. Trimming stripped 1 base from V and 11 bases from J, with 17 bases between. CDR3 residues: CASSLGGLQAAAFF. The CDR3 nucleotides are TGTGCCAGCAGCTTAGGCGGACTCCAAGCAGCCGCTTTCTTT.